The 6 T cell receptor beta chains below were found in one sample sequenced in a study of T cells in Graves' hyperthyroidism and ophthalmopathy. Template material for amplifying TCR beta CDR3 regions consisted of RNA transcripts. The study used the HTBI primer set for a first-round RT-PCR of the TCR CDR3. TCRdb itself ran the multiplex PCR reads through MiXCR, one entry per CDR3 protein. The data show about 600,000 distinct CDR3 sequences, 13% to 15% seen once. Specimen: blood. The receptors shown here come from a woman between 18 and 29 years old with Graves' ophthalmopathy.

This clonotype was counted ten times or more. As DNA, the CDR3 is TGTGCCAGCAGCTGGGGGGACAGGGTGGCCTACGAGCAGTACTTC. It encodes CASSWGDRVAYEQYF. The chain employs TRBV27 and TRBJ2-7; 9 bases line up with TRBD1. The trim removed 6 bases at V and 2 bases at J, leaving 8 bases unmatched. Germline loops: CDR1 MNHEY, CDR2 SMNVEV (reference sequence). This CDR3 is built from 15 residues.

In this sample, this clonotype turned up many times. V is TRBV18 and J is TRBJ2-1; TRBD2 matches 13 bases. This CDR3 has 15 residues. Germline assignment: CDR1 KGHSH and CDR2 LQKENI. The V gene end was trimmed by 0 bases and the J gene end by 9 bases; junction bases not matched to a gene: 2. As DNA, the CDR3 is TGTGCCAGCTCACCACCGGGACTAGCGGGACGTGAGCAGTTCTTC. Protein: CASSPPGLAGREQFF. The whole variable domain, filled in from reference TRBV18 and TRBJ2-1, reads NAGVMQNPRHLVRRRGQEARLRCSPMKGHSHVYWYRQLPEEGLKFMVYLQKENIIDESGMPKERFSAEFPKEGPSILRIQQVVRGDSAAYFCASSPPGLAGREQFFGPGTRLTVL.

V usage is TRBV10-2 and J usage is TRBJ2-6; 8 nucleotides agree with TRBD1. From germline, CDR1 is WSHSY and CDR2 SAAADI. The CDR3 has 18 residues. The trim removed 4 bases at V and 0 bases at J, leaving 8 bases unmatched. The CDR3 DNA reads as TGCGCCAGCAGTGCCGACAGGGGCCTCAGCTCTGGGGCCAACGTCCTGACTTTC. Its protein is CASSADRGLSSGANVLTF.

This clonotype appeared many times. The V gene is TRBV20-1, the J gene TRBJ2-3; the match to TRBD2 covers 15 bases. Trimming took 0 bases from V and 0 from J; bases not matched to a gene: 4. The CDR3 covers 18 residues. Germline V gene data show CDR1 as DFQATT and CDR2 as SNEGSKA (reference sequence). The CDR3 coding sequence is TGCAGTGCTAGAGATGGACTAGCGGGAGGGTATAGCACAGATACGCAGTATTTT. Translated: CSARDGLAGGYSTDTQYF.

This clonotype was observed at least ten times. This chain connects TRBV20-1 to TRBJ2-3; the match to TRBD2 covers 8 bases. This CDR3 region has 15 residues. The germline CDR1 and CDR2 sequences are DFQATT and SNEGSKA (reference sequence). V dropped 3 bases and J dropped 1; count of bases not matched to a gene: 6. The CDR3 spells CSARVSGSGTDTQYF. The CDR3 DNA is TGCAGTGCTAGGGTGAGCGGGAGCGGCACAGATACGCAGTATTTT.

In its sample, this clonotype was seen many times. The rearrangement uses TRBV2 and TRBJ2-2; 8 positions match TRBD2. V shed 3 bases, J shed 6 bases, and the junction held 6 bases outside the gene matches. This CDR3 spans 15 amino acids. The germline gives CDR1 SNHLY, CDR2 FYNNEI. In nucleotides, the CDR3 is TGTGCCAGCAGTGAGGGGACTAGTTTTCCCGGGGAGCTGTTTTTT. Its protein product is CASSEGTSFPGELFF.